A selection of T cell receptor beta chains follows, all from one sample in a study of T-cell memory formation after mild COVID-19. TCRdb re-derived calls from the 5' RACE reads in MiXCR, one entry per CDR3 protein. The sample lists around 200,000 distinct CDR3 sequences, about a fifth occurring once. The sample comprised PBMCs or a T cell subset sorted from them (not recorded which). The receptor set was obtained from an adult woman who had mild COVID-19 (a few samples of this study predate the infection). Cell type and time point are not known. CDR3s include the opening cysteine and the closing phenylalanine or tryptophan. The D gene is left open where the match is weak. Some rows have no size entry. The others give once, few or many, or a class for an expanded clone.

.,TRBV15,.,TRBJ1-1,CATSKGGTEAFF,TGTGCCACCAGCAAGGGAGGGACTGAAGCTTTCTTT
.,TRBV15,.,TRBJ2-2,CATSSRTDTGELFF,TGTGCCACCAGCAGTCGGACAGACACCGGGGAGCTGTTTTTT
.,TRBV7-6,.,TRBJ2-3,CASTEGAGLTDTQYF,TGTGCCAGCACCGAGGGGGCGGGGCTCACAGATACGCAGTATTTT
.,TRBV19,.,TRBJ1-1,CASTLTGMNTEAFF,TGTGCCAGTACCCTGACAGGTATGAACACTGAAGCTTTCTTT
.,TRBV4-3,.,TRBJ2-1,CASSQDTDNEQFF,TGCGCCAGCAGCCAGGATACAGATAATGAGCAGTTCTTC
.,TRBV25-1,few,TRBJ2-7,CASSLGVEQYF,TGTGCCAGCAGTCTAGGGGTCGAGCAGTACTTC
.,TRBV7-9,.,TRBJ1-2,CASSRDIWYGYTF,TGTGCCAGCAGCAGGGACATTTGGTATGGCTACACCTTC
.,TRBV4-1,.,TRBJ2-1,CASSQDLPLGNEQFF,TGCGCCAGCAGCCAAGATCTGCCCTTGGGGAATGAGCAGTTCTTC
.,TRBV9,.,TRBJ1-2,CASSSTPGRRKDGYTF,TGTGCCAGCAGCTCAACTCCCGGGAGAAGAAAGGATGGCTACACCTTC
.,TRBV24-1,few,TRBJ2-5,CATSDLLPRDRYQETQYF,TGTGCCACCAGTGATTTGCTGCCCCGGGACCGGTACCAAGAGACCCAGTACTTC
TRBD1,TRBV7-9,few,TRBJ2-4,CASSAGQGAAKNIQYF,TGTGCCAGCAGCGCGGGACAGGGGGCGGCCAAAAACATTCAGTACTTC
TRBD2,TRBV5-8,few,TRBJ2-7,CASSTSGRESYEQYF,TGTGCCAGCAGTACTAGCGGGAGGGAGTCCTACGAGCAGTACTTC
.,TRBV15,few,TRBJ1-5,CATTDSFNQPQHF,TGTGCCACTACGGACAGCTTCAATCAGCCCCAGCATTTT
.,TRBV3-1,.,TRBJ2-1,CASSQDLRDPMDEQFF,TGTGCCAGCAGCCAAGATTTGCGGGACCCCATGGATGAGCAGTTCTTC
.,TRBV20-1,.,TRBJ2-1,CSARDPGTWGDYNEQFF,TGCAGTGCTAGAGATCCCGGGACCTGGGGGGATTACAATGAGCAGTTCTTC
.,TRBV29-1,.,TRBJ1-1,CSVGRQDSNTEAFF,TGCAGCGTGGGTAGACAGGATTCGAACACTGAAGCTTTCTTT
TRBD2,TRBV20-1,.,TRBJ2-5,CSAFHLAEGETQYF,TGCAGTGCTTTCCATCTAGCGGAGGGAGAGACCCAGTACTTC
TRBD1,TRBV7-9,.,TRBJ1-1,CASSPPVGTGGDTEAFF,TGTGCCAGCAGCCCTCCCGTCGGGACAGGGGGTGACACTGAAGCTTTCTTT
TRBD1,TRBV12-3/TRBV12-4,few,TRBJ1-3,CASSQTGADSGNTIYF,TGTGCCAGCAGCCAGACAGGGGCTGACTCTGGAAACACCATATATTTT
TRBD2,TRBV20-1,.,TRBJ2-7,CSARDPRTSVYEQYF,TGCAGTGCTAGAGATCCCAGGACTAGCGTCTACGAGCAGTACTTC
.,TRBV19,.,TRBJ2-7,CASSPGAPYEQYF,TGTGCCAGTAGTCCAGGAGCTCCCTACGAGCAGTACTTC
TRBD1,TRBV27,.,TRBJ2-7,CASSPGTDPYEQYF,TGTGCCAGCAGTCCCGGGACAGACCCCTACGAGCAGTACTTC
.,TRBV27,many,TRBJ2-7,CASGPGGLREQYF,TGTGCCAGCGGCCCCGGAGGACTACGGGAGCAGTACTTC
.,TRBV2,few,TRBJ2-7,CASSGGTVAEQYF,TGTGCCAGCAGTGGAGGGACTGTCGCCGAGCAGTACTTC
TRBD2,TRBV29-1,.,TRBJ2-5,CSVEDGAGGETQYF,TGCAGCGTTGAGGACGGGGCGGGGGGAGAGACCCAGTACTTC
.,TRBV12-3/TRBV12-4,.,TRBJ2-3,CASSVYPRTDTQYF,TGTGCCAGCAGTGTGTATCCTCGCACAGATACGCAGTATTTT
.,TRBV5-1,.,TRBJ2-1,CASSLATTYNEQFF,TGCGCCAGCAGCTTGGCTACAACCTACAATGAGCAGTTCTTC
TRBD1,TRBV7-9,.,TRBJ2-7,CASSLDRGNEQYF,TGTGCCAGCAGCTTAGACAGGGGCAACGAGCAGTACTTC
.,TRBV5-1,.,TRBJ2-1,CASSRPGTYNEQFF,TGCGCCAGCAGCCGGCCAGGGACCTACAATGAGCAGTTCTTC
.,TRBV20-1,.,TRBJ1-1,CSGRQEDTEAFF,TGCAGTGGGAGACAGGAGGACACTGAAGCTTTCTTT
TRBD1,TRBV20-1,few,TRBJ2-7,CSARIWAGGLNEQYF,TGCAGTGCCCGCATATGGGCAGGGGGTCTCAACGAGCAGTACTTC
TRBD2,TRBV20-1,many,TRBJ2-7,CSAREGGDTYEQYF,TGCAGTGCTAGAGAGGGGGGGGATACCTACGAGCAGTACTTC
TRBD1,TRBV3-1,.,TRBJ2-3,CASSPRGQGDDTQYF,TGTGCCAGCAGCCCCCGGGGACAGGGTGACGATACGCAGTATTTT
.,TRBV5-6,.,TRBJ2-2,CASSPVTSTGELFF,TGTGCCAGCAGCCCGGTTACGAGCACCGGGGAGCTGTTTTTT
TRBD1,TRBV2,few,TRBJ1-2,CASRPQRGQGANYGYTF,TGTGCCAGCAGGCCTCAACGAGGACAGGGGGCGAACTATGGCTACACCTTC
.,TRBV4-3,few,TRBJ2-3,CASSEVLWDTQYF,TGCGCCAGCAGCGAAGTGCTATGGGATACGCAGTATTTT
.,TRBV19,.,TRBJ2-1,CASREGNEQFF,TGTGCCAGTAGGGAAGGCAATGAGCAGTTCTTC
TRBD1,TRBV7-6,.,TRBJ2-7,CASSLGTGNYEQYF,TGTGCCAGCAGCTTAGGGACAGGGAACTACGAGCAGTACTTC
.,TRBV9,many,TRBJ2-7,CASSPRTYTYEQYF,TGTGCCAGCAGCCCCCGGACTTATACCTACGAGCAGTACTTC
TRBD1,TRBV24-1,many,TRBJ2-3,CATSDLGQAYSTDTQYF,TGTGCCACCAGTGACCTGGGACAGGCGTACTCCACAGATACGCAGTATTTT
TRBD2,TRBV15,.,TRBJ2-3,CATSHHPRTSGSTDTQYF,TGTGCCACCAGTCACCACCCTCGGACTAGCGGGAGCACAGATACGCAGTATTTT
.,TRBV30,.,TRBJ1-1,CAWTSGPNTEAFF,TGTGCCTGGACTTCCGGACCGAACACTGAAGCTTTCTTT
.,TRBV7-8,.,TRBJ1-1,CASSPGFRNPEAFF,TGTGCCAGCAGCCCGGGATTTAGGAATCCTGAAGCTTTCTTT
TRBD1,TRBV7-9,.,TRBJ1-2,CASSPSEGTGSYYGYTF,TGTGCCAGCAGCCCAAGCGAGGGGACAGGATCCTACTATGGCTACACCTTC